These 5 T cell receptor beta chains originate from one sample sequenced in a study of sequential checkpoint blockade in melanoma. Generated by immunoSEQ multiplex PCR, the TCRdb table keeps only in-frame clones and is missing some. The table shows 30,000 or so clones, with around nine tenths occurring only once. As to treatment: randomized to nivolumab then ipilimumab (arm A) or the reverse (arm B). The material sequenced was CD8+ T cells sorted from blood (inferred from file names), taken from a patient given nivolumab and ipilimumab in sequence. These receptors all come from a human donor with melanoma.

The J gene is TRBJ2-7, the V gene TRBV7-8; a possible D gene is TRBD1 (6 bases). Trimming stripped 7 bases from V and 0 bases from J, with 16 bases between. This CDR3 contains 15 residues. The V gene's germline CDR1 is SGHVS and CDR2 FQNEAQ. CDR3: CASIPSGESSYEQYF. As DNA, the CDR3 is TGTGCCAGCATCCCTTCAGGGGAGAGCTCCTACGAGCAGTACTTC. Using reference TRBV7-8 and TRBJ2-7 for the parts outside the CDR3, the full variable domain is GAGVSQSPRYKVAKRGQDVALRCDPISGHVSLFWYQQALGQGPEFLTYFQNEAQLDKSGLPSDRFFAERPEGSVSTLKIQRTQQEDSAVYLCASIPSGESSYEQYFGPGTRLTVT.

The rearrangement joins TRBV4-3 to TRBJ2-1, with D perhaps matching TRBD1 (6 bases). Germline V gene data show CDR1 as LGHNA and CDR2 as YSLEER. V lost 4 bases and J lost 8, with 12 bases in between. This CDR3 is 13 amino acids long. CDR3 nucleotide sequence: TGCGCCAGCAGCCCGCAGGGGCGTTATGAGCAGTTCTTC. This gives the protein CASSPQGRYEQFF.

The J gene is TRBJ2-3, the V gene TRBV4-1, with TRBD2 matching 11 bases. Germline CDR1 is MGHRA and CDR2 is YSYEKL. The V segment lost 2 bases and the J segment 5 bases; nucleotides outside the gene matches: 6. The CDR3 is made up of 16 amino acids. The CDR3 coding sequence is TGCGCCAGCAGCCAATCCGTAGCGGGGGGGCGAGATACGCAGTATTTT. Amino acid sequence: CASSQSVAGGRDTQYF.

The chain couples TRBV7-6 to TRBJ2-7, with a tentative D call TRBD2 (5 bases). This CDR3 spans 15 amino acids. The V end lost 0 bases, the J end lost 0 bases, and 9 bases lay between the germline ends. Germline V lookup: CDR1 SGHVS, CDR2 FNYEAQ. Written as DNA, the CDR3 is TGTGCCAGCAGCTTAGCCCCGGGGAGCTCCTACGAGCAGTACTTC. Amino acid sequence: CASSLAPGSSYEQYF.

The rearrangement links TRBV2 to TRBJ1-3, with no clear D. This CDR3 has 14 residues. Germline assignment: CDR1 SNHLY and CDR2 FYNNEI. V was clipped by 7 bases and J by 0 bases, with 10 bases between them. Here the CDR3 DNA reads TGTGCCAGCATGGGGAGGGCCTCTGGAAACACCATATATTTT. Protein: CASMGRASGNTIYF.